This T cell receptor beta chain was recorded in a study of T cells in Graves' hyperthyroidism and ophthalmopathy. Concerning this clonotype: The antigen is undetermined.

The diagnostic basis comprised clinical symptoms, serum thyroxine and TRAb, thyroid ultrasound and orbital computed tomography. Study-wide results and limits: Expanded thyroid clonotypes (above 0.001) were mostly also found in blood. Ophthalmopathy and stable hyperthyroidism were told apart by a 13 V-J model.

Researchers took RNA transcripts and amplified the TCR beta CDR3 regions from them. First-round RT-PCR with HTBI primers amplified the TCR CDR3 region. Each CDR3 protein gets one entry after TCRdb re-called the multiplex PCR reads with MiXCR. The data contain a few hundred thousand distinct CDR3 sequences, around 20% of them singletons. The receptor was derived from a man between 18 and 35 years old with Graves' hyperthyroidism. The sequencing input was blood.

CDR3 region: CASSLERGRLETQYF. The DNA of the CDR3 is TGCGCCAGCAGCTTGGAGCGCGGGAGGTTGGAGACCCAGTACTTC. The chain joins TRBV5-1 to TRBJ2-5; the match to TRBD2 covers 8 bases. This CDR3 has 15 amino acids. Germline V CDR1 and CDR2: SGHRS, YFSETQ. J lost 5 bases, V lost 0 bases, and 6 bases had no gene match. The variable domain in full, completed from reference TRBV5-1 and TRBJ2-5, reads KAGVTQTPRYLIKTRGQQVTLSCSPISGHRSVSWYQQTPGQGLQFLFEYFSETQRNKGNFPGRFSGRQFSNSRSEMNVSTLELGDSALYLCASSLERGRLETQYFGPGTRLLVL.